This T cell receptor (beta chain) appears in the sequencing data of a study of shared clonotypes between healthy human individuals. About the study: The cohort had two women and three men, ages 18 to 49.

It was CD45RO-negative cells, positively selected for CCR7, that made up naive CD8 cells, with terminally differentiated effector memory CD45RA+ cells excluded. Across several immunoSEQ plates, the genomic DNA of each subset was split evenly. TCRdb's table, derived via immunoSEQ multiplex PCR, lists solely in-frame clones and lacks some. The sample lists about 2.2 million clones; roughly 93% were seen once. This TCR came from a man in his late teens or twenties in good health. Some clones in this sample may be carry-over from other donors' samples. Sequenced: naive CD8+ T cells from PBMCs.

The CDR3 DNA is TGTGCCAGCAGTTACGACGGCAACTCCTACGAGCAGTACTTC. It is translated as CASSYDGNSYEQYF. The rearrangement links TRBV27 to TRBJ2-7; D is undetermined. V dropped 4 bases and J dropped 0 bases, with 10 bases sitting between them. In germline, CDR1 is MNHEY, CDR2 SMNVEV (reference sequence). The CDR3 has 14 residues.